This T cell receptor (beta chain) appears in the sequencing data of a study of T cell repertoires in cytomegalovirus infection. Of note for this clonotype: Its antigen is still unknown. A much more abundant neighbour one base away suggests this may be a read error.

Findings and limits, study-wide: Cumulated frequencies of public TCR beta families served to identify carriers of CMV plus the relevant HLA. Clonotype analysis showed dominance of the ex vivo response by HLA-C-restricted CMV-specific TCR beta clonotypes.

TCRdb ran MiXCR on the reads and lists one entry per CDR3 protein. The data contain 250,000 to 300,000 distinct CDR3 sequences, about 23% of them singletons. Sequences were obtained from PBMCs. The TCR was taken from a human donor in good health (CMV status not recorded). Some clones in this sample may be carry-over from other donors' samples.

Here the CDR3 reads CASSLLAGGEKLLF. The CDR3 nucleotides are TGTGCCAGCAGCTTACTGGCAGGCGGGGAAAAACTGCTTTTT. The V call is TRBV7-2, the J call TRBJ1-4; D unresolved. CDR1 is SGHTA and CDR2 is FQGNSA in the germline V gene. This CDR3 has 14 amino acids. Full variable domain (missing parts from reference TRBV7-2 and TRBJ1-4): GAGVSQSPSNKVTEKGKDVELRCDPISGHTALYWYRQSLGQGLEFLIYFQGNSAPDKSGLPSDRFSAERTGGSVSTLTIQRTQQEDSAVYLCASSLLAGGEKLLFGSGTQLSVL.